This T cell receptor (beta chain) is from a study of human T cells and chemical hapten exposure. About the research overall: In the sensitization step, 2% DPC was placed on about 2 cm by about 2 cm of upper inner arm skin.

This CDR3 contains 12 residues. Trimming stripped 10 bases from V and 2 bases from J, with 9 bases between. Germline values: CDR1 ENHRY, CDR2 SYGVKD. Library preparation tagged each individual cDNA molecule with a unique molecular identifier. TCRdb passed the RACE reads through MiXCR, listing each CDR3 protein once. The sample includes roughly 160,000 distinct CDR3 sequences, about 14% of them seen just once. The time point here: patch test 1, 2 weeks after DPC sensitization. Documented treatment: therapeutic diphenylcyclopropenone sensitization with weekly scalp DPC. Each patch test followed a blood draw.

The V call is TRBV10-3, the J call TRBJ1-5; D gene unclear. The clonotype comes from a woman aged 30 to 39 with alopecia areata. Some clones in this sample may be carry-over from other donors' samples. This material consisted of whole blood, taken in connection with sensitization to the hapten diphenylcyclopropenone (DPC). This chain's CDR3 is CATTDGNQPQHF. As DNA, the CDR3 is TGTGCCACCACGGACGGCAATCAGCCCCAGCATTTT.